The present T cell receptor beta chain was sequenced within a study of blood T cell repertoires in COVID-19. For the study at large: The cDNA or gDNA used as material had been derived from T cells, B-cell-depleted T cells, or PBMCs.

This table comes from immunoSEQ multiplex PCR, and its TCRdb copy is limited to in-frame clones, with some not included. The table shows hundreds of thousands of clones, with more than 85% occurring only once. From germline, CDR1 is SGHNT and CDR2 YYREEE (reference sequence). The CDR3 is 17 residues long. V lost 4 bases to trimming and J lost 0 bases, with 19 bases between them. Residents of 20 to 25 US areas, aged 18 to 89 years, made up the participants. Specimen: PBMCs or T cells enriched from blood (not recorded which). The origin of this receptor is a woman in her twenties or thirties who had recovered from COVID-19. The chain uses TRBV5-4 and TRBJ1-1; no clear D. CDR3 residues: CASSLGGFAAMNTEAFF. CDR3 in DNA: TGTGCCAGCAGCCTAGGTGGGTTCGCGGCAATGAACACTGAAGCTTTCTTT.